Listed here is a single T cell receptor beta chain. The V gene's germline CDR1 is SEHNR and CDR2 FQNEAQ (reference sequence). J gave up 4 bases and V 1 base, and 14 bases lay outside the gene matches. The CDR3 is made up of 19 amino acids. As processed by the authors: Quantification of nucleated cells was approximated via reference gene primer amplification. TCRdb's table, derived via immunoSEQ multiplex PCR, lists solely in-frame clones and lacks some. Clone size and V and J calls were adopted from that table, with D and trimming inferred from the DNA. This sample carries 30,000 or so clones, about four fifths of them seen once, and the ten largest clones take about 9.3%. This sample was included in a study of blood T cell repertoires in COVID-19. In the study overall: Sites across the United States, Italy and Spain contributed samples from acute and convalescent COVID-19. PBMCs, B-cell-depleted T cells, or T cells were the source of the cDNA or gDNA that made up the material.

Sequencing was carried out using peripheral blood. This clonotype was sampled from a man of 80 years or more with active COVID-19. The V gene is TRBV7-9, the J gene TRBJ2-2, with 8 bases identical to TRBD1. CDR3 nucleotide sequence: TGTGCCAGCAGCTTAGGGCAGATCAGGGGGCGCATAGTCACCGGGGAGCTGTTTTTT. Its protein is CASSLGQIRGRIVTGELFF.